This T cell receptor (beta chain) was documented in a study of cytomegalovirus exposure and HLA in healthy donors. On the study more broadly: The early release's HLA-typed donors yielded some 85 million unique TCRs. Points from the study as a whole: In presence/absence analyses, roughly uniform sequencing depth across donors was assumed.

This clone has more than one count but fewer than ten. Its specificity is unknown. PCR involved 60 Vbeta and 13 Jbeta primers. Repertoires were generated with immunoSEQ multiplex PCR, while TCRdb's copy carries only in-frame clones and drops some. The repertoire holds 170,000 or so clones, with less than 90% as singletons. What was sequenced was PBMCs. The receptor was isolated from a man aged 50-59 years in good health and CMV-seronegative.

CDR3: CASSHRGKSGNTEAFF. CDR3 in DNA: TGTGCCAGTAGCCACAGGGGGAAATCGGGGAACACTGAAGCTTTCTTT. The V and J genes are TRBV19 and TRBJ1-1; 8 bases agree with TRBD1. The CDR3 has 16 amino acids. Germline V CDR1 and CDR2: LNHDA, SQIVND (reference sequence). V shed 6 bases and J 1 base; nucleotides not matched to a gene: 10.